These 15 T cell receptor beta chains share one sample of origin, sequenced in a study of identical twins. TCRdb re-derived calls from the 5' RACE reads in MiXCR, one entry per CDR3 protein. Of roughly 540,000 distinct CDR3 sequences in the sample, roughly 21% were seen once. The same sample was also studied in work on T cells expressing NK-cell markers.

Source material: CD4+ T cells sorted from blood. These receptors all stem from a young woman in good health.

This clonotype came up a few times. This chain links TRBV20-1 with TRBJ1-1, with 7 nucleotides matching TRBD1. Germline V gene data show CDR1 as DFQATT and CDR2 as SNEGSKA (reference sequence). V shed 6 bases and J 5 bases; nucleotides not matched to a gene: 12. The CDR3 contains 14 residues. CDR3 amino acids: CSALTRGPGTEAFF. DNA for the CDR3: TGCAGTGCCCTAACTAGGGGGCCGGGGACTGAAGCTTTCTTT.

The chain recombines TRBV15 with TRBJ2-7; 7 nucleotides line up with TRBD1. Germline CDR1 is LNHNV and CDR2 is YYDKDF (reference sequence). This CDR3 is built from 13 residues. Trimming removed 5 bases from V and 3 bases from J; junction bases left unmatched: 4. The CDR3 loop is CATSPRQGYEQYF. CDR3 DNA sequence: TGTGCCACCAGCCCCCGACAGGGCTACGAGCAGTACTTC.

This clonotype was counted between two and nine times. The chain combines TRBV20-1 with TRBJ2-1; TRBD1 is a possible D gene (7 bases). In germline, CDR1 is DFQATT, CDR2 SNEGSKA (reference sequence). With 6 bases removed from V and 12 bases from J, the gap between germline ends came to 21 bases. The CDR3 is made up of 13 amino acids. Here the CDR3 DNA reads TGCAGTGCCCAGGGGGGCCGAGGGTTTGGGCAGTTCTTC. It specifies CSAQGGRGFGQFF.

The chain uses TRBV12-3 or TRBV12-4 and TRBJ1-4; D gene unclear. The germline V and J ends were trimmed by 6 bases and 6 bases, with 14 bases remaining between them. This CDR3 is built from 14 residues. The CDR3 reads CASRRFEGDEKLFF. The CDR3 DNA is TGTGCCAGCAGGCGATTCGAAGGCGATGAAAAACTGTTTTTT.

This rearrangement joins TRBV7-3 to TRBJ2-2, with D perhaps TRBD2 (5 bases). The CDR3 sequence is 13 residues long. The germline CDR1 and CDR2 sequences are SGHTA and FQGTGA. Deletions cut 8 bases from V and 3 bases from J, with 10 bases between. The CDR3 sequence is CASRGRHTGELFF. The CDR3 DNA is TGTGCCAGCCGGGGTAGACACACCGGGGAGCTGTTTTTT.

The genes are TRBV21-1 and TRBJ2-7. TRBV21-1 is an annotated pseudogene. The CDR3 extends over 10 amino acids. In DNA form, the CDR3 reads TGTGCCAGCAGCAAAGACGAGCAGTACTTC. Translated: CASSKDEQYF.

CDR3 amino acids: CAWAYNEQFF. The CDR3 DNA reads TGTGCCTGGGCTTACAATGAGCAGTTCTTC. V and J are TRBV30 and TRBJ2-1; no reliable D call. Germline V gene lookup returns CDR1 GTSNPN and CDR2 SVGIG (reference sequence). V lost 5 bases to trimming and J lost 4 bases, with 3 bases between them. This CDR3 region has 10 residues.

This clonotype was detected ten times or more. This chain joins TRBV7-9 and TRBJ1-3; D unclear. Per the germline V gene, CDR1 is SEHNR and CDR2 is FQNEAQ (reference sequence). V lost 5 bases, J lost 0 bases, and 5 bases lay in between. The CDR3 totals 13 residues. CDR3: CASSLDSGNTIYF. The CDR3 region has the DNA TGTGCCAGCAGCCTGGACTCTGGAAACACCATATATTTT.

This sequence joins TRBV5-1 and TRBJ2-3, with 8 bases matching TRBD1. V lost 2 bases to trimming and J lost 6 bases; unmatched junction nucleotides: 5. The CDR3 has 14 amino acids. Per germline, CDR1 SGHRS and CDR2 YFSETQ. The CDR3 coding sequence is TGCGCCAGCAGCTTTGGGACAGGCCCCGATACGCAGTATTTT. Its translation is CASSFGTGPDTQYF.

In its sample, this clonotype was seen a few times. This chain connects TRBV20-1 to TRBJ2-7; 11 nucleotides line up with TRBD2. V dropped 6 bases and J dropped 4; count of bases not matched to a gene: 8. Germline V gene data show CDR1 as DFQATT and CDR2 as SNEGSKA (reference sequence). CDR3 length: 14 amino acids. The CDR3 nucleotides are TGCAGTGCGACGACTAGCGGGGTGCATTACGAGCAGTACTTC. It yields the protein CSATTSGVHYEQYF.

This clonotype appeared a few times. The rearrangement joins TRBV12-3 or TRBV12-4 to TRBJ1-3; D gene unclear. The CDR3 is made up of 13 amino acids. The V end was cut by 3 bases, the J end by 2 bases, with 5 bases between. The CDR3 bases are TGTGCCAGCAGTTTTCCTCCTGGAAACACCATATATTTT. This codes for CASSFPPGNTIYF.

In this sample, this clonotype turned up a few times. V gene TRBV5-1 combines with J gene TRBJ1-6; TRBD1 matches at 7 bases. The J segment lost 8 bases and the V segment lost 3 bases, leaving 5 bases of the junction unmatched. Germline CDR1 SGHRS, CDR2 YFSETQ. The CDR3 spans 14 residues. CDR3 coding DNA: TGCGCCAGCAGCTCGGAGACAGGGCATTCACCCCTCCACTTT. Protein product: CASSSETGHSPLHF.

The chain carries TRBV20-1 and TRBJ2-5; D might be TRBD1 or TRBD2, each matching 5 bases. The CDR3 contains 13 residues. Per germline, CDR1 DFQATT and CDR2 SNEGSKA (reference sequence). V was pared by 5 bases and J by 5 bases, with 15 bases between. CDR3: CSAGGEHRETQYF. The CDR3 region has the DNA TGCAGTGCTGGGGGAGAGCATAGGGAGACCCAGTACTTC.

V is TRBV20-1 and J is TRBJ2-7; D is unresolved. Germline CDR1 DFQATT, CDR2 SNEGSKA (reference sequence). V was cut by 2 bases and J by 0 bases, with 17 bases left in between. CDR3 length: 16 residues. The CDR3 coding sequence is TGCAGTGCTAGACGGGTAGGTGGGCCTGTCTCCTACGAGCAGTACTTC. Translation: CSARRVGGPVSYEQYF.

The rearrangement uses TRBV7-9 and TRBJ1-2, with TRBD1 matching 10 bases. Per the germline V gene, CDR1 is SEHNR and CDR2 is FQNEAQ (reference sequence). The J segment lost 8 bases and the V segment lost 6 bases, leaving 9 bases of the junction unmatched. This CDR3 has 14 amino acids. The CDR3 loop is CASRETGGLSGYTF. For the CDR3, the DNA is TGTGCCAGCAGGGAGACAGGGGGCTTATCAGGCTACACCTTC.